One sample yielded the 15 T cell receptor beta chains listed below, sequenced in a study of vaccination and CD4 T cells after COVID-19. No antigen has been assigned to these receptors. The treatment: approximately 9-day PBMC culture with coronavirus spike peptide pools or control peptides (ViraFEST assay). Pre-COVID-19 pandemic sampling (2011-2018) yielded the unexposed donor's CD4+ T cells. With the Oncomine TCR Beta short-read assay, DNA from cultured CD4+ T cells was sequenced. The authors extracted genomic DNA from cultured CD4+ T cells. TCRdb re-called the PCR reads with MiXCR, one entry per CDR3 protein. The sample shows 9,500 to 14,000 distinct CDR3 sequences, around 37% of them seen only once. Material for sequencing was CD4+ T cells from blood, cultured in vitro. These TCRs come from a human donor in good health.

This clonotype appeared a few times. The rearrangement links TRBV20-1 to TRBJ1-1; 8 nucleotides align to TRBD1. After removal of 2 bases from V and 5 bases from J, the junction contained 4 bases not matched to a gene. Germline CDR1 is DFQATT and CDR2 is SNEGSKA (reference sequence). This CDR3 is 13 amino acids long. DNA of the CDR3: TGCAGTGCTAGATACACAGGGGGAACTGAAGCTTTCTTT. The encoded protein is CSARYTGGTEAFF.

The CDR3 loop reads CSAISCRSEAFF. DNA of the CDR3: TGCAGTGCTATTTCCTGTCGGTCTGAAGCTTTCTTT. The V call is TRBV20-1, the J call TRBJ1-1; D is uncertain. The V gene lost 4 bases and the J gene lost 6 bases, with 12 bases spanning the gap. Per germline, CDR1 DFQATT and CDR2 SNEGSKA (reference sequence). CDR3 length: 12 amino acids.

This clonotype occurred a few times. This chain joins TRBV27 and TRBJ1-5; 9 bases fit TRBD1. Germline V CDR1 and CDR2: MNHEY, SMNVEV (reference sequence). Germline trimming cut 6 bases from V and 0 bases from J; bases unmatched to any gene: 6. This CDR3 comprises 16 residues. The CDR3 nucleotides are TGTGCCAGCAGGCTACAGGGGGCATATAGCAATCAGCCCCAGCATTTT. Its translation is CASRLQGAYSNQPQHF.

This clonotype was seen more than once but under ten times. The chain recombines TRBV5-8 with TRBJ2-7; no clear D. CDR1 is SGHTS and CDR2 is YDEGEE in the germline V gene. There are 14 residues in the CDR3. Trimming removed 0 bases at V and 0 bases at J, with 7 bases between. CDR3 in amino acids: CASSLAGLSYEQYF. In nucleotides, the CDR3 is TGTGCCAGCAGCTTGGCGGGCCTCTCCTACGAGCAGTACTTC.

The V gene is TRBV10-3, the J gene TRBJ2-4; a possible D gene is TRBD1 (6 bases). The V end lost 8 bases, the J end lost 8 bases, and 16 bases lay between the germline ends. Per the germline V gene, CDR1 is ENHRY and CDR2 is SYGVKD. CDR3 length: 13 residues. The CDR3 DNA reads TGTGCCATCCGCCAAGGGACATCTGACATTCAGTACTTC. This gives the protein CAIRQGTSDIQYF.

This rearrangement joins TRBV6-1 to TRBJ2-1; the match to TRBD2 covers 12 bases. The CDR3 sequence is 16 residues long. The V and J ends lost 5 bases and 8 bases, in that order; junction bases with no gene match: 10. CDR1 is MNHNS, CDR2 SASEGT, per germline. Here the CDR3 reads CASSISRLAGGYEQFF. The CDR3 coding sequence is TGTGCCAGCAGTATATCCCGGCTAGCGGGAGGGTATGAGCAGTTCTTC.

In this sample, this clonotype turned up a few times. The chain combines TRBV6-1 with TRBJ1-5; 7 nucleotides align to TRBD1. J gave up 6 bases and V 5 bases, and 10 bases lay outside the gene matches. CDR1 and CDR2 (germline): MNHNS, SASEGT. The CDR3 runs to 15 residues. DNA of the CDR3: TGTGCCAGCAGTCCAACGGTCCAGGGGGGTCAGCCCCAGCATTTT. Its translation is CASSPTVQGGQPQHF.

The CDR3, as DNA: TGTGCCAGCAGTTCGGGACTAGCGGGAGCTAGCACAGATACGCAGTATTTT. Protein sequence: CASSSGLAGASTDTQYF. The rearrangement joins TRBV6-5 to TRBJ2-3, with TRBD2 identical over 14 bases. Trimming removed 4 bases from V and 0 bases from J; junction bases left unmatched: 3. Germline V gene lookup returns CDR1 MNHEY and CDR2 SVGAGI. The CDR3 contains 17 residues.

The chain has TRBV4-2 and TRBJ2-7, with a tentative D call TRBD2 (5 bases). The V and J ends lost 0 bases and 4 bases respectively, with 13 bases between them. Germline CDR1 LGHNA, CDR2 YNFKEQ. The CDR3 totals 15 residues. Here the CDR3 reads CASSQDTRAQYEQYF. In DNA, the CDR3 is TGTGCCAGCAGCCAAGATACGAGGGCGCAGTACGAGCAGTACTTC.

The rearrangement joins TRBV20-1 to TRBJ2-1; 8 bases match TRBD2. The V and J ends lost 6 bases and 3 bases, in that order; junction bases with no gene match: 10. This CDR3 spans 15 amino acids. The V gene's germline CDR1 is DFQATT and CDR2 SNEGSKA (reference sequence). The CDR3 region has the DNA TGCAGTGCCACTCAAGCGGGAGTTCTCTACAATGAGCAGTTCTTC. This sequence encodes CSATQAGVLYNEQFF.

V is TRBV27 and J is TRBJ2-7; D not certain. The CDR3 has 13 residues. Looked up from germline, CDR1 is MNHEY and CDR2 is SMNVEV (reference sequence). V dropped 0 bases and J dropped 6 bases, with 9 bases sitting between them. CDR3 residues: CASSLSSSSEQYF. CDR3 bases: TGTGCCAGCAGTTTATCGTCTAGTAGCGAGCAGTACTTC.

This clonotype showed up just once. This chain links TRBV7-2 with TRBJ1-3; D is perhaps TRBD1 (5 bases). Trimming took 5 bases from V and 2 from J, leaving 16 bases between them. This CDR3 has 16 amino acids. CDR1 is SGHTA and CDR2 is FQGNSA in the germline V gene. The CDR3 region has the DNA TGTGCCAGCAGCGATCAGGGAAGTTCGGCTGGAAACACCATATATTTT. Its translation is CASSDQGSSAGNTIYF.

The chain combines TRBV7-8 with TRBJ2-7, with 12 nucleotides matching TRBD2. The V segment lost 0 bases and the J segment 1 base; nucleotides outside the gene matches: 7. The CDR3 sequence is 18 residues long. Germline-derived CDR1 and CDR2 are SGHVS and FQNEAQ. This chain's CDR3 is CASSLAETSGRISYEQYF. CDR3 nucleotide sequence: TGTGCCAGCAGCTTAGCGGAGACTAGCGGGAGAATATCCTACGAGCAGTACTTC.

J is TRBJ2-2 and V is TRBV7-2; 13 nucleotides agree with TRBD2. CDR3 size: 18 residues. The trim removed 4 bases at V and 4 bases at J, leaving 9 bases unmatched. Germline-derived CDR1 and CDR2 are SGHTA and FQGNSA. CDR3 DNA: TGTGCCAGCAGCTCGAGGACTAGCGGGAGTTTAGTCACCGGGGAGCTGTTTTTT. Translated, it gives CASSSRTSGSLVTGELFF. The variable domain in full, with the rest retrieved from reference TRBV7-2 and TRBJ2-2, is GAGVSQSPSNKVTEKGKDVELRCDPISGHTALYWYRQSLGQGLEFLIYFQGNSAPDKSGLPSDRFSAERTGGSVSTLTIQRTQQEDSAVYLCASSSRTSGSLVTGELFFGEGSRLTVL.

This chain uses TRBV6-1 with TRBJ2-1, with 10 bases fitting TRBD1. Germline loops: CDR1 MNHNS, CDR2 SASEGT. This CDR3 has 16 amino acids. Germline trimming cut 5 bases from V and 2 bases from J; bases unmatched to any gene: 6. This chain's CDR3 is CASSTRTGGTYNEQFF. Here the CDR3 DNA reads TGTGCCAGCAGTACCCGGACAGGGGGGACCTACAATGAGCAGTTCTTC.